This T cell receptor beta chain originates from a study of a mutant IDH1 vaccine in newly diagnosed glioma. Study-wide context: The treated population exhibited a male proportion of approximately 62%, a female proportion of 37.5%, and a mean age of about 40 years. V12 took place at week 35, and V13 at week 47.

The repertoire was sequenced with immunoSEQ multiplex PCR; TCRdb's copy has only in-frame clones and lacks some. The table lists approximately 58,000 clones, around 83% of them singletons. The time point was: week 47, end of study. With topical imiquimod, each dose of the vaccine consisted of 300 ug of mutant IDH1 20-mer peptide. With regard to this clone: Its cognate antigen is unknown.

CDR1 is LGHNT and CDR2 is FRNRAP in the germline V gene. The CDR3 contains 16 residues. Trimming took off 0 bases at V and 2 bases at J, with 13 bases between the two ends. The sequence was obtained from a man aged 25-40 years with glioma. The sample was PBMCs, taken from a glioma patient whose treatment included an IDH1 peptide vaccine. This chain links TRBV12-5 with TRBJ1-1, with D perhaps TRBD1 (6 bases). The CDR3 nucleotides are TGTGCTAGTGGTTTGGTATGGGACATTGGTAACACTGAAGCTTTCTTT. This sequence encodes CASGLVWDIGNTEAFF.